The 8 T cell receptor beta chains listed next were all sequenced from one sample in a study of OX40 agonist ivuxolimab in advanced cancers. Repertoires were generated with immunoSEQ multiplex PCR, while TCRdb's copy carries only in-frame clones and drops some. In the table there are some 64,000 clones, 80% to 90% of which are singletons. This sample comprised CD4+ or CD8+ T cells sorted from blood, obtained in a trial of the OX40 agonist ivuxolimab. The receptors stem from an adult with an advanced solid tumor such as melanoma, head and neck, liver or kidney cancer.

This clone has a single count. The V gene is TRBV7-9, the J gene TRBJ2-7; D is possibly TRBD1 (6 bases). The CDR3 length is 16 residues. V lost 5 bases and J lost 0, with 17 bases in between. The germline gives CDR1 SEHNR, CDR2 FQNEAQ (reference sequence). CDR3 residues: CASSRVPQGTSYEQYF. The CDR3 DNA sequence: TGTGCCAGCAGCCGGGTGCCTCAGGGGACCTCCTACGAGCAGTACTTC.

The chain has TRBV19 and TRBJ2-3, with D maybe TRBD2 (7 bases). Per germline, CDR1 LNHDA and CDR2 SQIVND (reference sequence). CDR3 length: 14 residues. Trimming stripped 7 bases from V and 1 base from J, with 12 bases between. The CDR3 loop reads CASTAGGRTDTQYF. The CDR3 DNA is TGTGCCAGTACAGCCGGGGGGCGCACAGATACGCAGTATTTT.

The V call is TRBV19, the J call TRBJ1-1, with a possible D match to TRBD1 (5 bases). Germline CDR1 LNHDA, CDR2 SQIVND (reference sequence). The V end was cut by 4 bases, the J end by 7 bases, with 13 bases between. CDR3 length: 13 residues. The CDR3 here is CASSTRAGYEAFF. CDR3 nucleotides: TGTGCCAGTAGTACTCGTGCAGGGTATGAAGCTTTCTTT.

This sequence joins TRBV6-5 and TRBJ2-7, with 9 bases matching TRBD1. The length of the CDR3 is 15 residues. With 5 bases clipped from V and 4 bases from J, the junction kept 9 bases outside the gene matches. Germline values: CDR1 MNHEY, CDR2 SVGAGI. The CDR3 nucleotides are TGTGCCAGCAGTGCCTTTGGGACAGGGAGGTACGAGCAGTACTTC. Translated: CASSAFGTGRYEQYF.

The chain recombines TRBV18 with TRBJ2-7, with 7 bases lining up with TRBD2. The germline gives CDR1 KGHSH, CDR2 LQKENI. V trimming: 2 bases; J trimming: 0 bases; junction bases outside the gene matches: 1. This CDR3 has 14 residues. This chain's CDR3 is CASSPASGSYEQYF. Written as DNA, the CDR3 is TGTGCCAGCTCACCAGCTAGCGGCTCCTACGAGCAGTACTTC.

Remarks on this clone: Compared with germline, one end of the junction differs, possibly owing to a read error. This sequence joins TRBV28 and TRBJ1-4; D unresolved. Germline values: CDR1 MDHEN, CDR2 SYDVKM. The CDR3 runs to 14 residues. The CDR3 bases are TGTGCCAGCAGTTTTTCCGCCACTAGTGAAAAACTGTTTTTT. Amino acids: CASSFSATSEKLFF.

The V call is TRBV5-5, the J call TRBJ2-7; 9 bases fit TRBD1. Looked up from germline, CDR1 is SGHKS and CDR2 is YYEKEE (reference sequence). V shed 4 bases and J 3 bases; nucleotides not matched to a gene: 8. This CDR3 is 15 amino acids long. Written as DNA, the CDR3 is TGTGCCAGCAGCCGGAACCTGGACAGGGGCTACGAGCAGTACTTC. It is translated as CASSRNLDRGYEQYF.

This sequence joins TRBV29-1 and TRBJ1-1; D is unclear. Germline loops: CDR1 SQVTM, CDR2 ANQGSEA. The CDR3 length is 14 residues. V shed 1 base and J shed 3 bases, with 12 bases lying between them. CDR3 amino acids: CSVEVDKTHTEAFF. For the CDR3, the DNA is TGCAGCGTTGAAGTCGACAAGACTCACACTGAAGCTTTCTTT.